What follows are 4 T cell receptor beta chains derived from one specimen sequenced in a study of T cells in localized non-small cell lung cancer. Here immunoSEQ multiplex PCR was the method, and the copy in TCRdb shows in-frame clones only, minus some. The table lists 90,000 to 95,000 clones, about 87% of them singletons. This material consisted of peripheral blood, taken before any cancer treatment. These receptors were taken from a man aged 40 to 69 with stage I squamous cell lung carcinoma.

Only a few counts were recorded for this clone. The genes are TRBV10-1 and TRBJ1-1, with D maybe TRBD1 (6 bases). Germline CDR1 WNHNN, CDR2 SYGVQD (reference sequence). Trimming took 5 bases from V and 5 from J, leaving 12 bases between them. The CDR3 totals 13 residues. Written as DNA, the CDR3 is TGCGCCAGCAGTTCACAGGGAGAAACTGAAGCTTTCTTT. Amino acids: CASSSQGETEAFF.

The chain combines TRBV7-2 with TRBJ1-1; D is undetermined. The CDR3 length is 14 residues. V lost 2 bases and J lost 4, with 11 bases in between. Germline CDR1 reads SGHTA; CDR2 reads FQGNSA. The CDR3 sequence is CASSLSPRSTEAFF. The CDR3 DNA sequence: TGTGCCAGCAGCTTATCTCCACGGAGCACTGAAGCTTTCTTT.

The rearrangement links TRBV6-6 to TRBJ1-1, with 10 bases aligning to TRBD1. V lost 3 bases and J lost 4; bases outside the gene matches: 5. CDR1 is MNHNY, CDR2 SVGAGI, per germline (reference sequence). The CDR3 extends over 15 amino acids. In DNA, the CDR3 is TGTGCCAGCAGTTATCCGACAGGGGGCACCACTGAAGCTTTCTTT. It translates to CASSYPTGGTTEAFF.

V usage is TRBV5-1 and J usage is TRBJ1-1; 7 nucleotides match TRBD1. The V and J ends lost 4 bases and 1 base, in that order; junction bases with no gene match: 10. Germline V gene sequence: CDR1 SGHRS, CDR2 YFSETQ. The CDR3 totals 16 residues. The CDR3 protein is CASSTTRQGGNTEAFF. CDR3 DNA: TGCGCCAGCAGCACCACTCGACAGGGTGGGAACACTGAAGCTTTCTTT.